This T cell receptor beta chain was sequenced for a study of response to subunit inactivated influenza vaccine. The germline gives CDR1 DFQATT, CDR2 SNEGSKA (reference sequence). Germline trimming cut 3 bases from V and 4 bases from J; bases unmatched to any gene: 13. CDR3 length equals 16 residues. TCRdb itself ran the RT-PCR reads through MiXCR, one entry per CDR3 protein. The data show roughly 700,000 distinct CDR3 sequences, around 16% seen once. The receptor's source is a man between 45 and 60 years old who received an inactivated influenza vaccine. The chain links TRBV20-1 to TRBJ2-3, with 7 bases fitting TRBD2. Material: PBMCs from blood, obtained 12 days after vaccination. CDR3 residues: CSASSRTSGGSDTQYF. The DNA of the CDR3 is TGCAGTGCTAGTTCGCGGACTAGTGGTGGGTCAGATACGCAGTATTTT.